This T cell receptor (beta chain) comes out of a study of regulatory T cells in long-lasting Graves disease. This sample's time point: persistent/refractory GD, antithyroid drugs over 5 years with positive TRAb. Extracted PBMC RNA gave rise to the TCR library. Of note for this clonotype: Being one base from a much bigger clone, this may be a read error.

Germline lookup yields CDR1 MNHNS and CDR2 SASEGT. Trimming pared 7 bases from V and 1 base from J, leaving 13 bases between. This CDR3 spans 15 amino acids. Arm-PCR of CDR3 regions and iRepertoire HTBI primers were the basis on which TCR beta libraries were built. TCRdb re-called the multiplex PCR reads with MiXCR, one entry per CDR3 protein. The sample records 400,000 to 500,000 distinct CDR3 sequences, 22% being singletons. Sequencing used peripheral blood mononuclear cells (PBMCs), obtained when the disease was refractory, from a patient treated with antithyroid drugs. This receptor was taken from a female donor with Graves disease. V is TRBV6-1 and J is TRBJ2-2, with no clear D. CDR3 in DNA: TGTGCCAGCAACTTCGTGGGCTTGAACACCGGGGAGCTGTTTTTT. Translating it yields CASNFVGLNTGELFF.